One and the same sample provided the 20 T cell receptor beta chains below, sequenced in a study of monozygotic twins with cystic fibrosis. This table comes from immunoSEQ multiplex PCR, and its TCRdb copy is limited to in-frame clones, with some not included. The sample shows fewer than 20,000 clones, about 90% of them seen only once. The sequenced sample consisted of blood. These TCRs come from a girl aged 2-10 years with cystic fibrosis.

The V call is TRBV5-6, the J call TRBJ2-6; D not certain. The CDR3 totals 16 residues. Trimming removed 4 bases from V and 0 bases from J, with 11 bases in between. Germline-derived CDR1 and CDR2 are SGHDT and YYEEEE. Here the CDR3 reads CASSPLVGSGANVLTF. CDR3 nucleotides: TGTGCCAGCAGCCCCCTTGTGGGCTCTGGGGCCAACGTCCTGACTTTC. Full variable domain (remainder filled in from reference TRBV5-6 and TRBJ2-6): DAGVTQSPTHLIKTRGQQVTLRCSPKSGHDTVSWYQQALGQGPQFIFQYYEEEERQRGNFPDRFSGHQFPNYSSELNVNALLLGDSALYLCASSPLVGSGANVLTFGAGSRLTVL.

The rearrangement joins TRBV7-6 to TRBJ2-7, with a possible D match to TRBD2 (6 bases). Trimming shortened V by 5 bases and J by 0 bases, and 14 bases separated the two germline ends. Germline V gives CDR1 SGHVS, CDR2 FNYEAQ. The CDR3 has 15 amino acids. As DNA, the CDR3 is TGTGCCAGCAGCCAGGGAGGACGGGACTCCTACGAGCAGTACTTC. Protein sequence: CASSQGGRDSYEQYF.

This clone was counted once. The chain combines TRBV5-4 with TRBJ2-1, with D possibly matching TRBD2 (5 bases). The CDR3 extends over 14 amino acids. V was cut by 3 bases and J by 5 bases, with 12 bases left in between. Per germline, CDR1 SGHNT and CDR2 YYREEE (reference sequence). This CDR3 is CASSSPKADNEQFF. Here the CDR3 DNA reads TGTGCCAGCAGCTCCCCGAAAGCGGACAATGAGCAGTTCTTC. Full variable domain (missing parts from reference TRBV5-4 and TRBJ2-1): ETGVTQSPTHLIKTRGQQVTLRCSSQSGHNTVSWYQQALGQGPQFIFQYYREEENGRGNFPPRFSGLQFPNYSSELNVNALELDDSALYLCASSSPKADNEQFFGPGTRLTVL.

The chain employs TRBV4-1 and TRBJ2-1; TRBD1 or TRBD2 may be the D gene (5 bases each). The CDR3 extends over 16 amino acids. The germline V and J ends were trimmed by 5 bases and 8 bases, with 22 bases remaining between them. The germline V gene encodes CDR1 MGHRA and CDR2 YSYEKL. CDR3 residues: CASSGRQGSNSDEQFF. The CDR3 DNA follows: TGCGCCAGCAGCGGCCGGCAGGGAAGTAATAGCGATGAGCAGTTCTTC.

CDR3 amino acids: CASSSRQRGQPQHF. CDR3 coding DNA: TGTGCCAGCAGCTCCCGACAGAGGGGACAGCCCCAGCATTTT. The gene calls are TRBV21-1 and TRBJ1-5. TRBV21-1 corresponds to a pseudogene. The CDR3 runs 14 residues.

The chain couples TRBV9 to TRBJ2-3; 11 nucleotides match TRBD1. With 4 bases clipped from V and 6 bases from J, the junction kept 13 bases outside the gene matches. The length of the CDR3 is 17 residues. Germline CDR1 reads SGDLS; CDR2 reads YYNGEE. The CDR3 region has the DNA TGTGCCAGCAGCCCTCCTGGACAGGGGGCTTGGTGGGATACGCAGTATTTT. Its translation is CASSPPGQGAWWDTQYF.

This chain joins TRBV18 and TRBJ1-1; D is undetermined. This CDR3 spans 12 amino acids. The V gene lost 0 bases and the J gene lost 2 bases, with 1 base spanning the gap. CDR1 and CDR2 from the germline V gene are KGHSH and LQKENI. The CDR3: CASSPPNTEAFF. In DNA form, the CDR3 reads TGTGCCAGCTCACCACCAAACACTGAAGCTTTCTTT.

This rearrangement joins TRBV6-6 to TRBJ2-5, with D unresolved. Trimming cost V 1 base and J 6 bases, with 15 bases left between them. CDR1 MNHNY and CDR2 SVGAGI come from the germline V gene (reference sequence). This CDR3 spans 15 amino acids. CDR3 sequence: CASSYYSTGIQTQYF. DNA for the CDR3: TGTGCCAGCAGTTACTACTCGACCGGAATCCAGACCCAGTACTTC.

The gene calls are TRBV4-1 and TRBJ2-7, with 7 bases lining up with TRBD1. Germline V lookup: CDR1 MGHRA, CDR2 YSYEKL. V gave up 4 bases and J gave up 2 bases; unmatched junction bases: 8. There are 15 residues in the CDR3. The CDR3 coding sequence is TGCGCCAGCAGCCCCCCCGGACAGGTCCCCTACGAGCAGTACTTC. Translation: CASSPPGQVPYEQYF.

V usage is TRBV18 and J usage is TRBJ2-5; D is perhaps TRBD1 or TRBD2 (6 bases each). Trimming removed 8 bases from V and 2 bases from J, with 12 bases in between. CDR3 length: 13 residues. Germline V CDR1 and CDR2: KGHSH, LQKENI. The DNA for the CDR3 is TGTGCCAGCCTCCGAGGGGGGCAAGAGACCCAGTACTTC. Its protein product is CASLRGGQETQYF.

V gene TRBV18 combines with J gene TRBJ1-2; tentative D call: TRBD1 (6 bases). V was cut by 3 bases and J by 6 bases, with 23 bases left in between. The CDR3 sequence is 17 residues long. The germline V gene has CDR1 KGHSH and CDR2 LQKENI. This chain's CDR3 is CASSPRTVTSPSHGYTF. DNA for the CDR3: TGTGCCAGCTCACCCCGGACAGTAACTTCACCCTCGCATGGCTACACCTTC.

The gene calls are TRBV2 and TRBJ1-5; unclear D gene. This CDR3 comprises 13 residues. Looked up from germline, CDR1 is SNHLY and CDR2 is FYNNEI. Trimming cost V 8 bases and J 1 base, with 9 bases left between them. CDR3 in DNA: TGTGCCAGCTCTGATACGAGCAATCAGCCCCAGCATTTT. Its protein product is CASSDTSNQPQHF.

The rearrangement uses TRBV28 and TRBJ2-1, with a tentative D call TRBD1 (5 bases). Germline V gene data show CDR1 as MDHEN and CDR2 as SYDVKM. Between the trimmed V and J ends, which lost 2 bases and 0 bases, there was a span of 5 bases. This CDR3 comprises 14 residues. CDR3 amino acids: CASSLQGSYNEQFF. DNA for the CDR3: TGTGCCAGCAGTTTACAGGGCTCCTACAATGAGCAGTTCTTC. Looking up the rest from reference TRBV28 and TRBJ2-1 gives the full variable domain: DVKVTQSSRYLVKRTGEKVFLECVQDMDHENMFWYRQDPGLGLRLIYFSYDVKMKEKGDIPEGYSVSREKKERFSLILESASTNQTSMYLCASSLQGSYNEQFFGPGTRLTVL.

DNA for the CDR3: TGTGCCAGCAGCTTGGGGACAGGGAAGAATCAGCCCCAGCATTTT. It yields the protein CASSLGTGKNQPQHF. The J gene is TRBJ1-5, the V gene TRBV7-8; 9 bases align to TRBD1. Germline V gene lookup returns CDR1 SGHVS and CDR2 FQNEAQ. Losses at the gene ends were 3 bases for V and 4 bases for J; bases not matched to a gene: 4. This CDR3 has 15 amino acids.

A note on this clone: Mismatch with germline at one junction end may stem from a read error. The chain joins TRBV19 to TRBJ1-3; possible D gene TRBD1, 6 bases. This CDR3 contains 18 residues. Germline CDR1 and CDR2: LNHDA and SQIVND (reference sequence). The CDR3 here is CASSMGIGTPGSGNTIYF. For the CDR3, the DNA is TGTGCCAGTAGTATGGGGATTGGGACACCAGGCTCTGGAAATACCATATATTTT.

This sequence joins TRBV4-2 and TRBJ1-1; 7 bases line up with TRBD1. The CDR3 length is 14 residues. Germline-derived CDR1 and CDR2 are LGHNA and YNFKEQ. The V and J ends lost 2 bases and 4 bases, in that order; junction bases with no gene match: 4. The CDR3 DNA reads TGTGCCAGCAGCCAAAGAACAGGGGTCACTGAAGCTTTCTTT. It yields the protein CASSQRTGVTEAFF.

The rearrangement joins TRBV29-1 to TRBJ1-4; 9 nucleotides line up with TRBD1. Germline V gene lookup returns CDR1 SQVTM and CDR2 ANQGSEA. The CDR3 is 16 residues long. Germline trimming cut 6 bases from V and 4 bases from J; bases unmatched to any gene: 12. CDR3 nucleotides: TGCAGCGTAAAGTGGGGACAGGGAAATCTTAATGAAAAACTGTTTTTT. This gives the protein CSVKWGQGNLNEKLFF. Full variable domain (remainder filled in from reference TRBV29-1 and TRBJ1-4): SAVISQKPSRDICQRGTSLTIQCQVDSQVTMMFWYRQQPGQSLTLIATANQGSEATYESGFVIDKFPISRPNLTFSTLTVSNMSPEDSSIYLCSVKWGQGNLNEKLFFGSGTQLSVL.

The V gene is TRBV5-1, the J gene TRBJ2-1, with D possibly called TRBD1 or TRBD2 (7 bases each). The CDR3 consists of 15 residues. Trimming cost V 0 bases and J 10 bases, with 17 bases left between them. Germline V gives CDR1 SGHRS, CDR2 YFSETQ. This CDR3 is CASSLGQGGGREQFF. The CDR3 bases are TGCGCCAGCAGCTTGGGACAGGGAGGGGGCCGAGAGCAGTTCTTC. Based on the CDR3 plus reference TRBV5-1 and TRBJ2-1, the full variable domain is KAGVTQTPRYLIKTRGQQVTLSCSPISGHRSVSWYQQTPGQGLQFLFEYFSETQRNKGNFPGRFSGRQFSNSRSEMNVSTLELGDSALYLCASSLGQGGGREQFFGPGTRLTVL.

V gene TRBV10-3 combines with J gene TRBJ2-2; D gene uncertain. The CDR3 contains 16 residues. Germline assignment: CDR1 ENHRY and CDR2 SYGVKD. V lost 0 bases and J 2 bases, leaving 10 bases between the germline ends. Here the CDR3 reads CAISESGQVNTGELFF. CDR3 in DNA: TGTGCCATCAGTGAGTCAGGGCAGGTTAACACCGGGGAGCTGTTTTTT.

The chain links TRBV29-1 to TRBJ1-2, with D hard to call. The V end lost 0 bases, the J end lost 4 bases, and 15 bases lay between the germline ends. The CDR3 covers 15 residues. Germline lookup yields CDR1 SQVTM and CDR2 ANQGSEA. The CDR3 DNA sequence: TGCAGCGTTGAAGATAGGACCAGCGTATCCTATGGCTACACCTTC. The encoded protein is CSVEDRTSVSYGYTF.